The 2 T cell receptor beta chains listed next were all sequenced from one sample in a study of glioma-infiltrating T cells. Amplification of TCR alpha and beta CDR3 regions from RNA used iRepertoire nested multiplex PCR. TCRdb fed the multiplex PCR reads into MiXCR, producing one record per CDR3 protein. This table holds about 93,000 distinct CDR3 sequences, around 42% found once. Input material: glioma tissue, nonneoplastic brain tissue, or PBMCs (not recorded which). These TCRs come from a human donor with low-grade glioma or glioblastoma, undergoing nonglioma brain surgery, or in good health (not recorded which).

Ten or more counts support this clonotype. J is TRBJ1-2 and V is TRBV27; no clear D. CDR1 is MNHEY, CDR2 SMNVEV, per germline (reference sequence). This CDR3 is 14 amino acids long. V dropped 3 bases and J dropped 6 bases, with 14 bases sitting between them. In DNA, the CDR3 is TGTGCCAGCAGTTTGAGGGAGGGAATAGATGGCTACACCTTC. Its protein is CASSLREGIDGYTF.

The gene calls are TRBV2 and TRBJ2-7; the match to TRBD2 covers 9 bases. The CDR3 extends over 16 amino acids. Germline CDR1 SNHLY, CDR2 FYNNEI. V lost 4 bases to trimming and J lost 5 bases; unmatched junction nucleotides: 12. CDR3 sequence: CASSGSGVSGSHEQYF. The DNA of the CDR3 is TGTGCCAGCAGTGGGTCCGGGGTTAGCGGGAGCCACGAGCAGTACTTC.